Listed here are 29 T cell receptor beta chains from one sample, sequenced in a study of OX40 agonist ivuxolimab in advanced cancers. The data were produced by immunoSEQ multiplex PCR, yet TCRdb's version contains in-frame clones alone and is incomplete. This table has about 68,000 clones, roughly 80% appearing once. The sample consisted of CD4+ or CD8+ T cells sorted from blood, taken in a trial of the OX40 agonist ivuxolimab. The source of these receptors is an adult with an advanced solid tumor such as melanoma, head and neck, liver or kidney cancer.

This clone was seen more than once but under ten times. The CDR3 DNA follows: TGTGCCAGCAGCCCACAGGTGTCACCCCCTGGGGAGCAGTACGTC. Amino acids: CASSPQVSPPGEQYV. The chain couples TRBV7-2 to TRBJ2-7, with D tentatively TRBD1 (5 bases). With 5 bases removed from V and 7 bases from J, the gap between germline ends came to 21 bases. The V gene's germline CDR1 is SGHTA and CDR2 FQGNSA. This CDR3 comprises 15 residues.

The V call is TRBV2, the J call TRBJ1-2; 7 bases line up with TRBD1. This CDR3 is 12 amino acids long. The germline V gene encodes CDR1 SNHLY and CDR2 FYNNEI. After removal of 6 bases from V and 8 bases from J, the junction contained 6 bases not matched to a gene. CDR3 nucleotide sequence: TGTGCCAGCAGCGGGACAGTCTCGGGCTACACCTTC. It yields the protein CASSGTVSGYTF.

This chain uses TRBV2 with TRBJ1-1, with TRBD1 identical over 10 bases. This CDR3 has 14 residues. After removal of 6 bases from V and 1 base from J, the junction contained 2 bases not matched to a gene. Germline lookup yields CDR1 SNHLY and CDR2 FYNNEI. The CDR3 is CASSWDRGNTEAFF. CDR3 sequence (DNA): TGTGCCAGCAGCTGGGACAGGGGGAACACTGAAGCTTTCTTT.

The rearrangement joins TRBV7-3 to TRBJ2-3; the match to TRBD1 covers 9 bases. Germline V lookup: CDR1 SGHTA, CDR2 FQGTGA. V shed 5 bases, J shed 3 bases, and the junction held 12 bases outside the gene matches. The CDR3 covers 17 residues. The CDR3 region has the DNA TGTGCCAGCAGCCGAAAGTTCCGGGACAGGGTAACAGATACGCAGTATTTT. This encodes CASSRKFRDRVTDTQYF.

The rearrangement links TRBV28 to TRBJ2-4; D may be TRBD2 (6 bases). The germline CDR1 and CDR2 sequences are MDHEN and SYDVKM. The CDR3 has 15 residues. Trimming took 4 bases from V and 3 from J, leaving 13 bases between them. The CDR3 DNA follows: TGTGCCAGCAGTTCCGGCGGGGCTAACAAAAACATTCAGTACTTC. It is translated as CASSSGGANKNIQYF.

This sequence joins TRBV7-2 and TRBJ2-7; 9 nucleotides match TRBD1. This CDR3 is 15 amino acids long. V trimming: 1 base; J trimming: 5 bases; junction bases outside the gene matches: 6. The V gene's germline CDR1 is SGHTA and CDR2 FQGNSA. The DNA of the CDR3 is TGTGCCAGCAGCTTAGGTGGGACAGGGAACAACGAGCAGTACTTC. Translating gives CASSLGGTGNNEQYF. The whole variable domain, filled in from reference TRBV7-2 and TRBJ2-7, reads GAGVSQSPSNKVTEKGKDVELRCDPISGHTALYWYRQSLGQGLEFLIYFQGNSAPDKSGLPSDRFSAERTGGSVSTLTIQRTQQEDSAVYLCASSLGGTGNNEQYFGPGTRLTVT.

CDR3 nucleotide sequence: TGTGCCGCGGACAGCCAAGAGACCCAGTACTTC. Protein product: CAADSQETQYF. V is TRBV6-1 and J is TRBJ2-5; weak D call: TRBD1 (6 bases). There are 11 residues in the CDR3. Per the germline V gene, CDR1 is MNHNS and CDR2 is SASEGT. The V end was cut by 11 bases, the J end by 1 base, with 8 bases between.

This clone showed up just once. This chain joins TRBV5-1 and TRBJ1-2; D is perhaps TRBD1 (6 bases). The germline V gene encodes CDR1 SGHRS and CDR2 YFSETQ. The ends were cut back, 0 bases at V and 8 bases at J, with 14 bases in the middle. The CDR3 runs 14 residues. This chain's CDR3 is CASSLAGDFAGYTF. The CDR3 DNA reads as TGCGCCAGCAGCTTGGCAGGGGATTTTGCGGGCTACACCTTC.

The chain links TRBV5-4 to TRBJ2-2; possibly TRBD2 for D (6 bases). V lost 2 bases and J lost 2, with 16 bases in between. Per the germline V gene, CDR1 is SGHNT and CDR2 is YYREEE (reference sequence). This CDR3 has 17 residues. CDR3 nucleotides: TGTGCCAGCAGCTTTAAGTTCGGGGGACCTAACACCGGGGAGCTGTTTTTT. This sequence encodes CASSFKFGGPNTGELFF.

The chain's CDR3 is CASSITGQSQHF. CDR3 sequence (DNA): TGTGCCAGTAGTATAACGGGGCAGTCCCAGCATTTT. The chain joins TRBV19 to TRBJ1-5, with a weak D call TRBD1 (5 bases). The germline gives CDR1 LNHDA, CDR2 SQIVND (reference sequence). Trimming cost V 2 bases and J 11 bases, with 10 bases left between them. This CDR3 is built from 12 residues.

The chain is built from TRBV2 and TRBJ1-1, with D possibly being TRBD1 (6 bases). This CDR3 region has 16 residues. V was cut by 6 bases and J by 4 bases, with 21 bases left in between. The germline V gene has CDR1 SNHLY and CDR2 FYNNEI. The CDR3 loop is CASRDHTTRGRTEAFF. CDR3 nucleotide sequence: TGTGCCAGCAGGGACCATACAACCAGGGGCCGCACTGAAGCTTTCTTT.

The V gene is TRBV4-1, the J gene TRBJ1-5; possible D gene TRBD1, 5 bases. Trimming took 0 bases from V and 3 from J, leaving 9 bases between them. The CDR3 contains 15 residues. Germline assignment: CDR1 MGHRA and CDR2 YSYEKL. The CDR3 sequence: CASSQDRQYNQPQHF. CDR3 DNA: TGCGCCAGCAGCCAAGATAGACAGTACAATCAGCCCCAGCATTTT.

This rearrangement joins TRBV6-5 to TRBJ2-7; maybe TRBD2 (6 bases). Germline values: CDR1 MNHEY, CDR2 SVGAGI. The CDR3 length is 15 residues. V lost 7 bases and J 0 bases, leaving 16 bases between the germline ends. The CDR3 region is CASTTRRGSSYEQYF. The CDR3 region has the DNA TGTGCCAGCACGACACGGCGGGGTAGCTCCTACGAGCAGTACTTC.

This clone was recorded once. DNA of the CDR3: TGTGCCAGCAGCTCAATCGGACAGGGCTACAATGAGCAGTTCTTC. Translated, it gives CASSSIGQGYNEQFF. The chain couples TRBV28 to TRBJ2-1; 8 nucleotides match TRBD1. This CDR3 is 15 amino acids long. Looked up from germline, CDR1 is MDHEN and CDR2 is SYDVKM. V lost 6 bases, J lost 3 bases, and 7 bases stayed unmatched.

Only a few counts were recorded for this clone. The rearrangement joins TRBV4-1 to TRBJ1-5; D perhaps matches TRBD1 (6 bases). The CDR3 is made up of 14 amino acids. The ends were cut back, 1 base at V and 5 bases at J, with 9 bases in the middle. The germline V gene encodes CDR1 MGHRA and CDR2 YSYEKL. The CDR3 is CASSQVQGYQPQHF. The CDR3 nucleotides are TGCGCCAGCAGCCAAGTACAGGGATATCAGCCCCAGCATTTT.

The chain links TRBV4-2 to TRBJ1-1; weak D call: TRBD1 (5 bases). The CDR3 consists of 17 residues. Deletions cut 0 bases from V and 1 base from J, with 15 bases between. Germline V gene lookup returns CDR1 LGHNA and CDR2 YNFKEQ. The CDR3 DNA sequence: TGTGCCAGCAGCCAAGAGTTAACGACAGTCCGGAACACTGAAGCTTTCTTT. This sequence encodes CASSQELTTVRNTEAFF.

The V call is TRBV28, the J call TRBJ1-5; 7 bases line up with TRBD1. Per the germline V gene, CDR1 is MDHEN and CDR2 is SYDVKM. Trimming removed 3 bases from V and 9 bases from J; junction bases left unmatched: 14. This CDR3 is built from 16 residues. Written as DNA, the CDR3 is TGTGCCAGCAGTTTTCTCTCAGGGGGGGAATTACGGCCCCAGCATTTT. It encodes CASSFLSGGELRPQHF.

The V and J genes are TRBV2 and TRBJ1-3; a possible D gene is TRBD1 (5 bases). V was clipped by 9 bases and J by 0 bases, with 18 bases between them. The CDR3 consists of 16 residues. Germline CDR1 SNHLY, CDR2 FYNNEI. The CDR3 region is CASRTVGPLSGNTIYF. The CDR3 DNA reads as TGTGCCAGTCGAACCGTGGGGCCCCTCTCTGGAAACACCATATATTTT.

The V gene is TRBV6-1, the J gene TRBJ2-7; tentative D call: TRBD1 (5 bases). The CDR3 contains 15 residues. Germline CDR1 and CDR2: MNHNS and SASEGT. V was shortened by 6 bases and J by 1 base, with 16 bases between the two germline ends. For the CDR3, the DNA is TGTGCCAGCAGGGCCCGTCCCCAGGGTTCCTACGAGCAGTACGTC. Translated, it gives CASRARPQGSYEQYV.

In the case of this clone: Other DNA variants within this sample encode the same CDR3. The chain carries TRBV5-1 and TRBJ2-5, with D possibly being TRBD1 (5 bases). The CDR3 sequence is 13 residues long. Germline values: CDR1 SGHRS, CDR2 YFSETQ. The V end lost 4 bases, the J end lost 5 bases, and 12 bases lay between the germline ends. The CDR3 DNA reads TGCGCCAGCAGCAAGGGGCTTAGGGAGACCCAGTACTTC. It specifies CASSKGLRETQYF.

The V gene is TRBV5-5, the J gene TRBJ2-1, with TRBD1 matching over 7 bases. Unmatched junction bases numbered 11, after V lost 3 bases and J lost 2 bases. The CDR3 extends over 17 amino acids. CDR1 and CDR2 from the germline V gene are SGHKS and YYEKEE (reference sequence). The CDR3: CASSSRQGLSPYNEQFF. In nucleotides, the CDR3 is TGTGCCAGCAGCTCCCGACAGGGCCTGTCTCCCTACAATGAGCAGTTCTTC. The entire variable domain, with the rest obtained from reference TRBV5-5 and TRBJ2-1, is as follows: DAGVTQSPTHLIKTRGQQVTLRCSPISGHKSVSWYQQVLGQGPQFIFQYYEKEERGRGNFPDRFSARQFPNYSSELNVNALLLGDSALYLCASSSRQGLSPYNEQFFGPGTRLTVL.

This clone was detected only once. The chain joins TRBV29-1 to TRBJ1-1, with D unresolved. Trimming shortened V by 5 bases and J by 2 bases, and 12 bases separated the two germline ends. CDR1 and CDR2 (germline): SQVTM, ANQGSEA. The CDR3 extends over 13 amino acids. The CDR3 sequence is CSVSGKGNTEAFF. The CDR3 bases are TGCAGCGTTTCGGGAAAGGGAAACACTGAAGCTTTCTTT.

The rearrangement uses TRBV28 and TRBJ1-2; TRBD1 aligns across 8 bases. Germline V gene sequence: CDR1 MDHEN, CDR2 SYDVKM. Trimming cost V 6 bases and J 0 bases; bases outside gene matches: 6. CDR3 length equals 15 residues. This CDR3 is CASRTGERANYGYTF. The CDR3 nucleotides read TGTGCCAGCAGGACAGGGGAACGAGCTAACTATGGCTACACCTTC.

The J gene is TRBJ1-2, the V gene TRBV28, with TRBD1 identical over 10 bases. This CDR3 spans 16 amino acids. The V gene end was trimmed by 5 bases and the J gene end by 6 bases; junction bases not matched to a gene: 12. Per germline, CDR1 MDHEN and CDR2 SYDVKM. This CDR3 reads CASSPSPGQGLDGYTF. The CDR3 DNA reads as TGTGCCAGCAGTCCCTCACCGGGACAGGGGTTGGATGGCTACACCTTC.

V gene TRBV19 combines with J gene TRBJ1-2; 7 bases agree with TRBD1. Germline CDR1 and CDR2: LNHDA and SQIVND (reference sequence). Trimming removed 9 bases from V and 2 bases from J; junction bases left unmatched: 12. The CDR3 is 15 residues long. CDR3: CASLSTGAGNYGYTF. The CDR3, as DNA: TGTGCCAGCCTGTCAACAGGGGCAGGGAACTATGGCTACACCTTC.

The chain carries TRBV28 and TRBJ1-3, with D tentatively TRBD1 (6 bases). The CDR3 has 16 residues. The germline gives CDR1 MDHEN, CDR2 SYDVKM. The V end lost 7 bases, the J end lost 0 bases, and 16 bases lay between the germline ends. CDR3 DNA sequence: TGTGCCAGCACCCCTTGGCGCAGGGGCTCTGGAAACACCATATATTTT. It encodes CASTPWRRGSGNTIYF.

The rearrangement uses TRBV2 and TRBJ2-7; weak D call: TRBD2 (5 bases). Germline CDR1 reads SNHLY; CDR2 reads FYNNEI. The CDR3 runs 15 residues. Deletions cut 6 bases from V and 1 base from J, with 16 bases between. CDR3 nucleotides: TGTGCCAGCAGCGGGTGGCGGGTCACTTCCTACGAGCAGTACTTC. The encoded protein is CASSGWRVTSYEQYF.

The chain combines TRBV5-1 with TRBJ2-1; possibly TRBD1 for D (6 bases). V shed 0 bases and J shed 6 bases, with 19 bases lying between them. Germline CDR1 is SGHRS and CDR2 is YFSETQ. The CDR3 runs to 17 residues. CDR3 in amino acids: CASSLAVLGARLNEQFF. The CDR3 DNA reads as TGCGCCAGCAGCTTGGCCGTCCTGGGGGCACGGCTCAATGAGCAGTTCTTC. The full variable domain, its missing parts supplied by reference TRBV5-1 and TRBJ2-1, is KAGVTQTPRYLIKTRGQQVTLSCSPISGHRSVSWYQQTPGQGLQFLFEYFSETQRNKGNFPGRFSGRQFSNSRSEMNVSTLELGDSALYLCASSLAVLGARLNEQFFGPGTRLTVL.

CDR3 nucleotide sequence: TGTGCCAGCAGCTTAGCGGCGGGGGCCTACAATGAGCAGTTCTTC. Translated, it gives CASSLAAGAYNEQFF. The chain uses TRBV11-2 and TRBJ2-1; TRBD2 matches 7 bases. CDR1 and CDR2 from the germline V gene are SGHAT and FQNNGV. This CDR3 comprises 15 residues. Trimming took 1 base from V and 2 from J; bases not matched to a gene: 2.